Listed below are T cell receptor beta chains from one sample, sequenced in a study of response to subunit inactivated influenza vaccine. A single record per CDR3 protein comes from TCRdb applying MiXCR to the RT-PCR reads. The table includes 500,000 to 700,000 distinct CDR3 sequences, roughly 23% detected once. Another study also made use of these data, one on T cells expressing NK-cell markers.

The specimen comprised CD4+ T cells sorted from PBMCs, sampled 11 to 12 days after vaccination. These receptors were collected from a man in his fifties or sixties who received an inactivated influenza vaccine. CDR3s include the opening cysteine and the closing phenylalanine or tryptophan. The D gene is left open where the match is weak. Only part of the rows carry a size: once, few, many, or a class if the clone is expanded.

v_call,j_call,d_call,clone_size,cdr3_nt,cdr3_aa
TRBV4-3,TRBJ2-7,-,few,TGCGCCAGCAGTTGGAGAAAGGGATACCACGAGCAGTACTTC,CASSWRKGYHEQYF
TRBV4-3,TRBJ1-2,-,once,TGCGCCAGCAGCCAAGAAAGTAGACCGGCCTCAAGAGGCTACACCTTC,CASSQESRPASRGYTF
TRBV7-9,TRBJ2-5,-,-,TGTGCCAGCAGCGATACCCCCCTCCCTCGGGAGACCCAGTACTTC,CASSDTPLPRETQYF
TRBV27,TRBJ2-4,TRBD2,few,TGTGCCAGCAGTATGGCGGGGGGACAAAACATTCAGTACTTC,CASSMAGGQNIQYF
TRBV29-1,TRBJ2-1,-,-,TGCAGCGTTAACCAACAGGGCCCCAGTAATTACAATGAGCAGTTCTTC,CSVNQQGPSNYNEQFF
TRBV6-2/TRBV6-3,TRBJ2-1,TRBD2,-,TGTGCCAGCAGTTACCCTGGACTAGCGGGAGGCCAACAGTTCTTC,CASSYPGLAGGQQFF
TRBV15,TRBJ2-5,TRBD2,-,TGTGCCACCAGCAGAGAACTAGCGGGAGTAGGAGAGACCCAGTACTTC,CATSRELAGVGETQYF
TRBV5-1,TRBJ2-3,TRBD2,few,TGCGCCAGCAGTCCCCGCGGGGGTTACACAGATACGCAGTATTTT,CASSPRGGYTDTQYF
TRBV6-4,TRBJ2-3,TRBD2,few,TGTGCCAGCAGTGACTCTATCGCGGGGGGCACAGATACGCAGTATTTT,CASSDSIAGGTDTQYF
TRBV20-1,TRBJ2-1,-,-,TGCAGTGCTAGAGATTTCAGTTCGGGAGAACTAGCAATTTTCTTC,CSARDFSSGELAIFF
TRBV9,TRBJ2-1,TRBD2,-,TGTGCCAGCAGCGCCTCTAGCGGGAGGGCCATCTATGAGCAGTTCTTC,CASSASSGRAIYEQFF
TRBV3-1,TRBJ2-2,-,-,TGTGCCAGCAGCCAAGGTAGACTAACGAACACCGGGGAGCTGTTTTTT,CASSQGRLTNTGELFF
TRBV30,TRBJ1-2,-,-,TGTGCCTGGGCACGACAAGGCTCGGGTTATGGCTACACCTTC,CAWARQGSGYGYTF
TRBV20-1,TRBJ1-6,-,few,TGCAGTGCTAGCTTTAGAGGAATCAATTCACCCCTCCACTTT,CSASFRGINSPLHF
TRBV5-1,TRBJ2-6,TRBD1,-,TGCGCCAGCAGCTTGGAGGGGCGGGACAGGACCTTCTCTGGGGCCAACGTCCTGACTTTC,CASSLEGRDRTFSGANVLTF
TRBV20-1,TRBJ2-3,-,once,TGCAGTGCTAGAGCCCCCACTGCGGGAAGCCCCAGCACAGATACGCAGTATTTT,CSARAPTAGSPSTDTQYF
TRBV3-1,TRBJ2-1,-,many,TGTGCCAGCAGCCAGAGTTCGGTTTACAATGAGCAGTTCTTC,CASSQSSVYNEQFF
TRBV5-1,TRBJ2-6,-,once,TGCGCCAGCAGCCCCGGACCTCTGGGGAGCGGGGCCAACGTCCTGACTTTC,CASSPGPLGSGANVLTF
TRBV7-2,TRBJ2-3,-,few,TGTGCCAGCAGCTTAGGGCCTTACACAGATACGCAGTATTTT,CASSLGPYTDTQYF
TRBV20-1,TRBJ2-3,-,-,TGCAGTGGGGGACGGATCACAGATACGCAGTATTTT,CSGGRITDTQYF
TRBV7-2,TRBJ1-1,-,few,TGTGCCAGCAGCCCCAGTCGGGGGAACACTGAAGCTTTCTTT,CASSPSRGNTEAFF
TRBV11-2,TRBJ2-5,-,few,TGTGCCAGCAGCTTAGCGAGGAGTTGGTACCAAGAGACCCAGTACTTC,CASSLARSWYQETQYF
TRBV18,TRBJ2-1,-,many,TGTGCCAGCTCACCCCCGGGGCTAGGAGACAATGAGCAGTTCTTC,CASSPPGLGDNEQFF
TRBV9,TRBJ2-2,-,few,TGTGCCAGCAGGCCACCGGGACACCCGAACACCGGGGAGCTGTTTTTT,CASRPPGHPNTGELFF
TRBV20-1,TRBJ2-3,TRBD1,-,TGCAGTGCGTATGGACAGGGGCAAGATACGCAGTATTTT,CSAYGQGQDTQYF
TRBV6-1,TRBJ1-1,TRBD1,-,TGTGCCAGCAGTGAACAGGGGGTTGGGAACACTGAAGCTTTCTTT,CASSEQGVGNTEAFF
TRBV5-1,TRBJ2-3,-,-,TGCGCCAGCAGCTTGGTGCTAGCAGAAGGGTTAGATACGCAGTATTTT,CASSLVLAEGLDTQYF
TRBV11-2,TRBJ1-1,-,few,TGTGCCAGCAGCTCTAACAGGGTCACTGAAGCTTTCTTT,CASSSNRVTEAFF
TRBV19,TRBJ2-6,-,-,TGTGCCAGTAGTAACACCGCCTCTGGGGCCAACGTCCTGACTTTC,CASSNTASGANVLTF
TRBV7-3,TRBJ2-1,-,-,TGTGCCAGCAGCTTCTGGCCGAGCTCCTACAATGAGCAGTTCTTC,CASSFWPSSYNEQFF
TRBV7-2,TRBJ2-4,TRBD1,-,TGTGCCAGCAGCCGTGGGGGACAGGGCGCCAGCATTCAGTACTTC,CASSRGGQGASIQYF
TRBV7-2,TRBJ2-7,-,few,TGTGCCAGCAGCTTAATAGGTCGGGAGCGCTCCTACGAGCAGTACTTC,CASSLIGRERSYEQYF
TRBV7-9,TRBJ1-2,TRBD1,-,TGTGCCAGCAGCTTACAGGGGGCGCTAGTTAACTATGGCTACACCTTC,CASSLQGALVNYGYTF
TRBV6-5,TRBJ1-1,TRBD1,few,TGTGCCAGCAGTTACAGGACAGGGAGCACTGAAGCTTTCTTT,CASSYRTGSTEAFF
TRBV11-2,TRBJ2-1,TRBD2,few,TGTGCCAGCAGGTCCTCCGGGACAGGGGTACTAGCGGGAGGCTATGAGCAGTTCTTC,CASRSSGTGVLAGGYEQFF
TRBV29-1,TRBJ1-1,-,few,TGCAGCGTTGACGGGTTTAGCACTGAAGCTTTCTTT,CSVDGFSTEAFF
TRBV9,TRBJ2-2,-,few,TGTGCCAGCAGCGTGGGGGGGCGGTCCGGGGAGCTGTTTTTT,CASSVGGRSGELFF
TRBV4-3,TRBJ2-2,-,few,TGCGCCAGCAGCCGTTCAGCAGCGAACACCGGGGAGCTGTTTTTT,CASSRSAANTGELFF
TRBV12-3/TRBV12-4,TRBJ2-3,TRBD2,-,TGTGCCAGCAGTTTGGGTAGCGGGGGCACCACAGATACGCAGTATTTT,CASSLGSGGTTDTQYF
TRBV28,TRBJ1-2,-,few,TGTGCCAGCAGTGCATTTAGTCGGCGTAACACCTTC,CASSAFSRRNTF
TRBV5-6,TRBJ1-3,-,-,TGTGCCAGCAGCTTGGCATGGTCGAGCTCTGGAAACACCATATATTTT,CASSLAWSSSGNTIYF
TRBV12-3/TRBV12-4,TRBJ2-3,-,few,TGTGCCACAGTATCTTCGGGGCGGGGCACAGATACGCAGTATTTT,CATVSSGRGTDTQYF
TRBV18,TRBJ2-3,-,few,TGTGCCAGCTCACCACCGGGTCTGATCACAGATACGCAGTATTTT,CASSPPGLITDTQYF
TRBV20-1,TRBJ2-5,-,-,TGCAGTACCCTGCCCGGACAAGGGACCCAGTACTTC,CSTLPGQGTQYF
TRBV12-3/TRBV12-4,TRBJ2-1,-,-,TGTGCCAGCAGTTTTACTATCCATGAGCAGTTCTTC,CASSFTIHEQFF
TRBV2,TRBJ2-7,TRBD1,many,TGTGCCAGCATCGTCGACAGGGCGAGCTCCTACGAGCAGTACTTC,CASIVDRASSYEQYF
TRBV20-1,TRBJ2-7,TRBD2,-,TGCAGTGCTATAGCGGGTTTAACCTACGAGCAGTACTTC,CSAIAGLTYEQYF
TRBV20-1,TRBJ2-1,-,-,TGCAGTGCTAGAGATATTGGCAGGGAATTCGTTGGGAATGAGCAGTTCTTC,CSARDIGREFVGNEQFF
TRBV10-3,TRBJ2-2,TRBD2,-,TGTGCCATCAGGCACGGGACTAGCGGTACCGGGGAGCTGTTTTTT,CAIRHGTSGTGELFF